This entry lists 20 T cell receptor beta chains sequenced from one sample in a study of T-cell reconstitution after alpha-beta-depleted transplantation in children. As it was prepared, the TCRbeta library received unique molecular identifiers. TCRdb reanalysed the PCR reads using MiXCR and keeps one entry per CDR3 protein. Seen here are almost 400,000 distinct CDR3 sequences, roughly 20% observed once, and the top ten hold 3% to 4%. Sample: PBMCs from the stem cell graft donor, taken from the stem cell graft. The source of these receptors is a human donor who donated a stem cell graft to a child with acute myeloid leukemia.

The chain combines TRBV7-6 with TRBJ2-1; 12 bases are a match to TRBD1. Looked up from germline, CDR1 is SGHVS and CDR2 is FNYEAQ. This CDR3 comprises 15 residues. Unmatched junction bases numbered 3, after V lost 4 bases and J lost 5 bases. This CDR3 reads CASSSRDRGHNEQFF. The CDR3, as DNA: TGTGCCAGCAGCTCAAGGGACAGGGGGCACAATGAGCAGTTCTTC.

This clonotype was detected ten times or more. The chain couples TRBV20-1 to TRBJ1-5; 7 nucleotides match TRBD1. Germline loops: CDR1 DFQATT, CDR2 SNEGSKA (reference sequence). After removal of 2 bases from V and 1 base from J, the junction contained 2 bases not matched to a gene. The CDR3 runs 14 residues. The CDR3 nucleotides are TGCAGTGCTAGATCGACAGGGAGCAATCAGCCCCAGCATTTT. Translation gives CSARSTGSNQPQHF.

The CDR3 DNA sequence: TGCAGTGCGGCTAGCGGGAGCTTCGGAGATACGCAGTATTTT. This translates into CSAASGSFGDTQYF. The J gene is TRBJ2-3, the V gene TRBV20-1, with TRBD2 identical over 10 bases. The V gene's germline CDR1 is DFQATT and CDR2 SNEGSKA (reference sequence). The V and J ends lost 6 bases and 5 bases, in that order; junction bases with no gene match: 8. The CDR3 has 14 amino acids.

This clonotype was seen only a few times. This chain uses TRBV12-3 or TRBV12-4 with TRBJ2-7; D possibly corresponds to TRBD2 (5 bases). The ends were cut back, 1 base at V and 2 bases at J, with 12 bases in the middle. This CDR3 is built from 15 residues. The CDR3 nucleotides are TGTGCCAGCAGTTTAGGGTCGAGCGGAACCTACGAGCAGTACTTC. This translates into CASSLGSSGTYEQYF.

This chain uses TRBV19 with TRBJ2-7; D is uncertain. The CDR3 contains 15 residues. V lost 5 bases to trimming and J lost 3 bases, with 17 bases between them. Germline CDR1 is LNHDA and CDR2 is SQIVND (reference sequence). For the CDR3, the DNA is TGTGCCAGTAGTGGCCAGGCAGCGTCAGACTACGAGCAGTACTTC. Translating gives CASSGQAASDYEQYF.

This clonotype was seen a few times. The chain joins TRBV20-1 to TRBJ1-2; 9 bases match TRBD1. CDR1 is DFQATT, CDR2 SNEGSKA, per germline (reference sequence). CDR3 length equals 12 residues. The ends lost 5 bases at V and 6 bases at J; junction bases unmatched: 4. The CDR3 loop is CSAVGQGDGYTF. CDR3 DNA sequence: TGCAGTGCTGTGGGACAGGGAGATGGCTACACCTTC.

The sample holds a few counts of this clonotype. The CDR3 is CASRLSGGQETQYF. CDR3 DNA: TGCGCCAGCAGATTATCAGGGGGCCAAGAGACCCAGTACTTC. The chain couples TRBV10-2 to TRBJ2-5, with 7 nucleotides matching TRBD1. This CDR3 region has 14 residues. The germline gives CDR1 WSHSY, CDR2 SAAADI. The V segment lost 6 bases and the J segment 1 base; nucleotides outside the gene matches: 5.

This clonotype was recorded at least ten times. The chain recombines TRBV29-1 with TRBJ2-7; D is ambiguous. This CDR3 comprises 11 residues. CDR1 and CDR2 (germline): SQVTM, ANQGSEA. Deletions cut 4 bases from V and 2 bases from J, with 6 bases between. The CDR3 loop is CSVGLAYEQYF. The CDR3 DNA sequence: TGCAGCGTTGGGCTAGCCTACGAGCAGTACTTC.

The chain links TRBV12-3 or TRBV12-4 to TRBJ1-5; D is unresolved. The CDR3 runs 13 residues. V was cut by 8 bases and J by 5 bases, with 13 bases left in between. In nucleotides, the CDR3 is TGTGCCAGCGATCCGGCAGGAGATCAGCCCCAGCATTTT. Amino acids: CASDPAGDQPQHF.

This chain links TRBV7-9 with TRBJ2-7, with D perhaps matching TRBD1 (5 bases). V was pared by 0 bases and J by 6 bases, with 12 bases between. In germline, CDR1 is SEHNR, CDR2 FQNEAQ (reference sequence). The CDR3 has 14 amino acids. CDR3 protein: CASSLAGRAAEQYF. The CDR3 coding sequence is TGTGCCAGCAGCTTAGCAGGCAGGGCGGCCGAGCAGTACTTC.

The chain links TRBV29-1 to TRBJ2-5, with D tentatively TRBD1 (7 bases). V was shortened by 6 bases and J by 4 bases, with 18 bases between the two germline ends. Germline V gene sequence: CDR1 SQVTM, CDR2 ANQGSEA. The CDR3 consists of 14 residues. CDR3 loop: CSVTQGGGAETQYF. The CDR3 DNA sequence: TGCAGCGTAACCCAGGGGGGTGGGGCAGAGACCCAGTACTTC.

As concerns this clonotype: With a much larger clone just one base away, this may be a read error. This rearrangement joins TRBV11-3 to TRBJ2-1, with D possibly being TRBD1 (5 bases). The CDR3 consists of 15 residues. Trimming removed 4 bases at V and 0 bases at J, with 10 bases between. The germline V gene encodes CDR1 SGHNT and CDR2 YENEEA. The CDR3 nucleotides read TGTGCCAGCAGCTCCCGACAGAGCTCCTACAATGAGCAGTTCTTC. Amino acids: CASSSRQSSYNEQFF.

A single count supports this clonotype. CDR3 bases: TGTGCCAGCAGCTATAGGGCGGGAATCTCAGAGACCCAGTACTTC. Translated: CASSYRAGISETQYF. The J gene is TRBJ2-5, the V gene TRBV7-3, with a tentative D call TRBD2 (6 bases). The CDR3 totals 15 residues. The germline CDR1 and CDR2 sequences are SGHTA and FQGTGA. V lost 4 bases to trimming and J lost 4 bases, with 16 bases between them.

The J gene is TRBJ2-2, the V gene TRBV10-3; 7 nucleotides align to TRBD1. V gave up 6 bases and J gave up 5 bases; unmatched junction bases: 0. Germline CDR1 ENHRY, CDR2 SYGVKD. The CDR3 totals 12 residues. CDR3 sequence: CAIRQGTGELFF. CDR3 nucleotides: TGTGCCATCAGACAGGGGACCGGGGAGCTGTTTTTT.

This clonotype was detected many times. The genes are TRBV12-3 or TRBV12-4 and TRBJ2-2; TRBD1 is a possible D gene (6 bases). With 3 bases removed from V and 0 bases from J, the gap between germline ends came to 8 bases. The CDR3 loop spans 15 amino acids. The CDR3 loop is CASSLSGANTGELFF. DNA for the CDR3: TGTGCCAGCAGTTTGTCAGGGGCGAACACCGGGGAGCTGTTTTTT.

This clonotype was seen repeatedly, ten times or more. The DNA of the CDR3 is TGCAGTGCACCCACTAGCGGGAGGGCCAATGAGCAGTTCTTC. It yields the protein CSAPTSGRANEQFF. V gene TRBV20-1 combines with J gene TRBJ2-1; TRBD2 agrees at 13 bases. Germline CDR1 reads DFQATT; CDR2 reads SNEGSKA (reference sequence). This CDR3 has 14 amino acids. J was trimmed by 6 bases and V by 6 bases; bases with no gene match: 5.

This clonotype came up a few times. The J gene is TRBJ2-2, the V gene TRBV11-2; TRBD1 matches at 7 bases. Unmatched junction bases numbered 6, after V lost 0 bases and J lost 2 bases. The CDR3 has 17 residues. CDR1 is SGHAT, CDR2 FQNNGV, per germline. CDR3 sequence: CASSLDLGQINTGELFF. CDR3 bases: TGTGCCAGCAGCTTAGATTTGGGACAGATAAACACCGGGGAGCTGTTTTTT.

This clonotype was observed a few times. The J gene is TRBJ2-7, the V gene TRBV27; D is ambiguous. This CDR3 is 15 amino acids long. Trimming left V 6 bases short and J 2 bases short, with 17 bases between. Germline CDR1 reads MNHEY; CDR2 reads SMNVEV (reference sequence). The DNA of the CDR3 is TGTGCCAGCAGCCTAACCCCCCCGGACGCCTACGAGCAGTACTTC. Its translation: CASSLTPPDAYEQYF.

In this sample, this clonotype turned up once. The gene calls are TRBV12-3 or TRBV12-4 and TRBJ2-1, with 9 nucleotides matching TRBD1. The CDR3 is 15 amino acids. Unmatched junction bases numbered 6, after V lost 3 bases and J lost 6 bases. The CDR3 sequence: CASSFLQGAINEQFF. In DNA form, the CDR3 reads TGTGCCAGCAGTTTTCTACAGGGGGCAATCAATGAGCAGTTCTTC.

This clonotype was observed at least ten times. The chain has TRBV20-1 and TRBJ2-5; 13 nucleotides agree with TRBD2. Germline V gene data show CDR1 as DFQATT and CDR2 as SNEGSKA (reference sequence). Trimming cost V 1 base and J 6 bases; bases outside gene matches: 11. The CDR3 length is 17 residues. CDR3 in DNA: TGCAGTGCTAGAGTTACCACCAGGACTAGCGGGAGACAGACCCAGTACTTC. This encodes CSARVTTRTSGRQTQYF.